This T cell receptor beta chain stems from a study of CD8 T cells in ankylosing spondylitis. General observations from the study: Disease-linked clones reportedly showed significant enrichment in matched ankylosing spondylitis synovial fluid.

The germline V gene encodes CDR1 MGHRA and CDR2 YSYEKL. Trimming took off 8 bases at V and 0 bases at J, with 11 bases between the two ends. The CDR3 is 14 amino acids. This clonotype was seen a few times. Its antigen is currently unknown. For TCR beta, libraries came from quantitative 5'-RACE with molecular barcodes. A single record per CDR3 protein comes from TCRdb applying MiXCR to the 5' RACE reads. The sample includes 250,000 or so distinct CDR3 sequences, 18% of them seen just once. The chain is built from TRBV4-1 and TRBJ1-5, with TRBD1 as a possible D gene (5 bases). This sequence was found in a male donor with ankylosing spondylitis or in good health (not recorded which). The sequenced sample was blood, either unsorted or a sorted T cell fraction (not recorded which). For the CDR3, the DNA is TGCGCCAGCGACCAGGGTTATAGCAATCAGCCCCAGCATTTT. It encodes CASDQGYSNQPQHF.